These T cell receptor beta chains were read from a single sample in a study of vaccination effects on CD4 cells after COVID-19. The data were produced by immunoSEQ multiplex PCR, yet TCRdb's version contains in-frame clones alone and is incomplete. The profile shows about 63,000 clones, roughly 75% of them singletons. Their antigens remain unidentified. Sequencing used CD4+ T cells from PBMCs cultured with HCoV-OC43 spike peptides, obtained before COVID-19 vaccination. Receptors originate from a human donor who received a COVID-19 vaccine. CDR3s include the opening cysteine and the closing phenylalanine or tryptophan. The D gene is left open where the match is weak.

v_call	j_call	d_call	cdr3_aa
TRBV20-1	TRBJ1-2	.	CSASEVLENYGYTF
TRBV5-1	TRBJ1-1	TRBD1	CASSLDRGGTEAFF
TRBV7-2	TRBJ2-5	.	CASSLAASAETQYF
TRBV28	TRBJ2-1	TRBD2	CASSSGTSGDSYNEQFF
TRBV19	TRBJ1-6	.	CASRPGGPYSPLHF
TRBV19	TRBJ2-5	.	CASSIYGAGETQYF
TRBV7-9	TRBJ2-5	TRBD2	CASRSSGGGETQYF
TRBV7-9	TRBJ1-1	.	CASSPWRNTEAFF
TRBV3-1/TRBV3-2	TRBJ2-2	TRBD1	CASSQDQDRPWTGELFF
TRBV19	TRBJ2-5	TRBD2	CASSIAVAGVETQYF
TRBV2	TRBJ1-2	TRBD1	CASSDPGDRGFEYGYTF
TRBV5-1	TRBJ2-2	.	CASSAWRGDTGELFF
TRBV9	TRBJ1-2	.	CASSVGTVPNYGYTF
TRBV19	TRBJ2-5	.	CASSLGGGIETQYF
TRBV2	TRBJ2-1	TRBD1	CASSYRGPINEQFF
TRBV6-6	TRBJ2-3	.	CASSYFAPGTDTQYF
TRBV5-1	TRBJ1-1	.	CASSLTLNTEAFF
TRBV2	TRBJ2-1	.	CASIQGLIIDEQFF
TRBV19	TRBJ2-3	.	CASTTGPEPHTQYF
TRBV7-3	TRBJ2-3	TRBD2	CASSFGTSATDTQYF
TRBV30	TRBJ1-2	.	CAWRRELNYGYTF
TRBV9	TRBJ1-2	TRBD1	CASSVATTGVGGYTF
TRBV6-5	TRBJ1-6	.	CASSWMNSPLHF
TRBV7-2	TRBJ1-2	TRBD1	CASSLQGDGYTF
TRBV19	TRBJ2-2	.	CASSRGVANTGELFF
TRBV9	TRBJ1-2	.	CASSVEGTYGYTF
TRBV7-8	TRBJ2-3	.	CASSSRRGTDTQYF
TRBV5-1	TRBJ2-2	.	CASSWGARAGELFF
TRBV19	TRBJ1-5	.	CASRTAGQGNQPQHF
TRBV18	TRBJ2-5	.	CASSPTSGHSPTREGQYF
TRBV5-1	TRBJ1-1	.	CASSLQGNTEAFF
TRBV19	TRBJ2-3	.	CASSKAGADTQYF
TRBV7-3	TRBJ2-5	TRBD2	CASSFGGARETQYF
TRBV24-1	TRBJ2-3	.	CATSDPNRGRDTQYF
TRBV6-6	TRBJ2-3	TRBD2	CASSGGGSTDTQYF
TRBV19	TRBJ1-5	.	CASQITGRGLNQPQHF
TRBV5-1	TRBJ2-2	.	CASSYGSHTGELFF